This TCR beta chain comes out of a study of blood T cell repertoires in COVID-19. Study-level background: Sites in the United States, Italy and Spain provided acute and convalescent COVID-19 samples. The analysed material was cDNA or gDNA that came from T cells, B-cell-depleted T cells, or PBMCs.

CDR1 is SGHTA and CDR2 is FQGTGA in the germline V gene. The V end was cut by 3 bases, the J end by 8 bases, with 8 bases between. CDR3 size: 12 residues. The data were produced by immunoSEQ multiplex PCR, yet TCRdb's version contains in-frame clones alone and is incomplete. Seen here are about 210,000 clones, around 90% observed once, and the top ten hold 1% to 1.5%. The J gene is TRBJ2-1, the V gene TRBV7-3; D possibly corresponds to TRBD1 (5 bases). The sample comprised peripheral blood. This TCR came from a man younger than 40 with acute or convalescent COVID-19. This CDR3 is CASSFGHDEQFF. DNA for the CDR3: TGTGCCAGCAGCTTTGGACACGATGAGCAGTTCTTC.